The rows below give T cell receptor beta chains drawn from one sample of a study of cytomegalovirus exposure and HLA in healthy donors. The assay was immunoSEQ multiplex PCR, and TCRdb's table has in-frame clones only and misses some. The data show 150,000 to 200,000 clones, roughly four fifths seen once. Source material: PBMCs. The receptors here all came from a woman aged 40 to 50 in good health and CMV-seronegative. Each CDR3 is given with its conserved first and last residue. D genes are given only for firm matches. Size is omitted from some rows. Given values are once, few, many or a class for expanded clones.

J gene: TRBJ2-1
clone size: -
D gene: -
V gene: TRBV7-2
CDR3 DNA: TGTGCCAGCAGCTTAAGGGGCTACTACAATGAGCAGTTCTTC
CDR3 protein: CASSLRGYYNEQFF

J gene: TRBJ1-5
clone size: -
D gene: -
V gene: TRBV7-2
CDR3 DNA: TGTGCCAGCAGCTTACAACACAATCAGCCCCAGCATTTT
CDR3 protein: CASSLQHNQPQHF

J gene: TRBJ2-7
clone size: -
D gene: TRBD2
V gene: TRBV18
CDR3 DNA: TGTGCCAGCTCACCAAATCCTCCGGGGGGGAGCTACGAGCAGTACTTC
CDR3 protein: CASSPNPPGGSYEQYF

J gene: TRBJ2-5
clone size: once
D gene: TRBD1
V gene: TRBV7-6
CDR3 DNA: TGTGCCAGCAGCCCCGACAGGGTGGGTGAGACCCAGTACTTC
CDR3 protein: CASSPDRVGETQYF

J gene: TRBJ1-1
clone size: -
D gene: -
V gene: TRBV11-2
CDR3 DNA: TGTGCCAGCAGCTCATTTAACACTGAAGCTTTCTTT
CDR3 protein: CASSSFNTEAFF

J gene: TRBJ1-6
clone size: -
D gene: TRBD1
V gene: TRBV5-1
CDR3 DNA: TGCGCCAGCAGCTTAAAAACCGGGACAGGCGCTACCAATTCACCCCTCCACTTT
CDR3 protein: CASSLKTGTGATNSPLHF

J gene: TRBJ2-7
clone size: once
D gene: -
V gene: TRBV6-5
CDR3 DNA: TGTGCCGGCGATGCGGGGCCCCGATCCTACGAGCAGTACTTC
CDR3 protein: CAGDAGPRSYEQYF

J gene: TRBJ2-3
clone size: -
D gene: TRBD1
V gene: TRBV4-1
CDR3 DNA: TGCGCCAGCAGCCAATTCGTGGCAGGGGGTTACACAGATACGCAGTATTTT
CDR3 protein: CASSQFVAGGYTDTQYF

J gene: TRBJ2-1
clone size: -
D gene: TRBD2
V gene: TRBV10-2
CDR3 DNA: TGCGCCAGCGCAGGACTAGCGGGTGCGAGGAATGAGCAGTTCTTC
CDR3 protein: CASAGLAGARNEQFF

J gene: TRBJ1-2
clone size: -
D gene: -
V gene: TRBV14
CDR3 DNA: TGTGCCAGCAGCGGCGGGTACTATGGCTACACCTTC
CDR3 protein: CASSGGYYGYTF

J gene: TRBJ2-1
clone size: -
D gene: TRBD1
V gene: TRBV19
CDR3 DNA: TGTGCCAGTGGGAGCTCTGGACAGGTCCATGAGCAGTTCTTC
CDR3 protein: CASGSSGQVHEQFF

J gene: TRBJ1-6
clone size: -
D gene: -
V gene: TRBV5-1
CDR3 DNA: TGCGCCAGCAGCTTGGGAGGGGGGGGTAATTCACCCCTCCACTTT
CDR3 protein: CASSLGGGGNSPLHF

J gene: TRBJ2-5
clone size: -
D gene: TRBD1
V gene: TRBV7-9
CDR3 DNA: TGTGCCAGCACCGAAGACAGGGGTAGTGAGACCCAGTACTTC
CDR3 protein: CASTEDRGSETQYF

J gene: TRBJ1-2
clone size: -
D gene: -
V gene: TRBV28
CDR3 DNA: TGTGCCAGCAGTACCCCAGGGCGGCCCGACTATGGCTACACCTTC
CDR3 protein: CASSTPGRPDYGYTF

J gene: TRBJ2-7
clone size: -
D gene: TRBD2
V gene: TRBV5-1
CDR3 DNA: TGCGCCAGCAGCTCCCGGACTAGCGGGGACGAGCAGTACTTC
CDR3 protein: CASSSRTSGDEQYF

J gene: TRBJ2-5
clone size: once
D gene: -
V gene: TRBV21-1
CDR3 DNA: TGTGCCAGCAGCGGGCCTTCGCGGGGGAAGACCCAGTACTTC
CDR3 protein: CASSGPSRGKTQYF

J gene: TRBJ1-1
clone size: -
D gene: -
V gene: TRBV10-3
CDR3 DNA: TGTGCCATCAGTGATTGGAGTGAAGCTTTCTTT
CDR3 protein: CAISDWSEAFF

J gene: TRBJ1-1
clone size: -
D gene: -
V gene: TRBV4-1
CDR3 DNA: TGCGCCAGCAGCCAGGAGGAGTCCGAAGCTTTCTTT
CDR3 protein: CASSQEESEAFF

J gene: TRBJ2-7
clone size: many
D gene: -
V gene: TRBV5-6
CDR3 DNA: TGTGCCAGCAGCTTAAACTGGGAGCAGTACTTC
CDR3 protein: CASSLNWEQYF

J gene: TRBJ2-5
clone size: -
D gene: -
V gene: TRBV10-3
CDR3 DNA: TGTGCCATCAGTGGACAGATCCAAGAGACCCAGTACTTC
CDR3 protein: CAISGQIQETQYF

J gene: TRBJ1-3
clone size: -
D gene: -
V gene: TRBV18
CDR3 DNA: TGTGCCAGCTCGGGAGGGGATGGAAACACCATATATTTT
CDR3 protein: CASSGGDGNTIYF

J gene: TRBJ2-3
clone size: few
D gene: TRBD2
V gene: TRBV5-8
CDR3 DNA: TGTGCCAGCAGCTTGCTGGGTCTAGCGGGGAGGTATTCGGATACGCAGTATTTT
CDR3 protein: CASSLLGLAGRYSDTQYF

J gene: TRBJ2-7
clone size: few
D gene: -
V gene: TRBV6-1
CDR3 DNA: TGTGCCAGCCAAGCCTACAGTGCATCGTCCTACGAGCAGTACTTC
CDR3 protein: CASQAYSASSYEQYF

J gene: TRBJ1-2
clone size: -
D gene: -
V gene: TRBV10-3
CDR3 DNA: TGTGCCATCAGAGGGGACACCGAGAACTATGGCTACACCTTC
CDR3 protein: CAIRGDTENYGYTF

J gene: TRBJ2-7
clone size: -
D gene: -
V gene: TRBV2
CDR3 DNA: TGTGCCAGCTCGATCGGATGGGGCAGGGGCTACGAGCAGTACTTC
CDR3 protein: CASSIGWGRGYEQYF

J gene: TRBJ2-7
clone size: -
D gene: -
V gene: TRBV5-1
CDR3 DNA: TGCGCCAGCAGCTTCCCGGACAGTAGCTCCTACGAGCAGTACTTC
CDR3 protein: CASSFPDSSSYEQYF

J gene: TRBJ1-2
clone size: -
D gene: TRBD1
V gene: TRBV2
CDR3 DNA: TGTGCCAGCAGTCTGACAGGGAATGCGAACTATGGCTACACCTTC
CDR3 protein: CASSLTGNANYGYTF

J gene: TRBJ1-3
clone size: -
D gene: -
V gene: TRBV25-1
CDR3 DNA: TGTGCCAGCAGTCCCGCGGTGGACTTTGGAAACACCATATATTTT
CDR3 protein: CASSPAVDFGNTIYF

J gene: TRBJ2-3
clone size: -
D gene: TRBD1
V gene: TRBV6-1
CDR3 DNA: TGTGCCAGCAGCCTAAACAGGGGGCAAGATACGCAGTATTTT
CDR3 protein: CASSLNRGQDTQYF

J gene: TRBJ1-3
clone size: -
D gene: -
V gene: TRBV7-9
CDR3 DNA: TGTGCCAGCAGCTTAAGGTCGGGGGGACTTGGAAACACCATATATTTT
CDR3 protein: CASSLRSGGLGNTIYF

J gene: TRBJ2-1
clone size: -
D gene: TRBD1
V gene: TRBV7-2
CDR3 DNA: TGTGCCAGCAGCTTCCCTGGACAGGGGTTGAATGAGCAGTTCTTC
CDR3 protein: CASSFPGQGLNEQFF

J gene: TRBJ2-5
clone size: -
D gene: TRBD1
V gene: TRBV5-1
CDR3 DNA: TGCGCCAGCAGCCATAGACAGGGTGGAGAGACCCAGTACTTC
CDR3 protein: CASSHRQGGETQYF

J gene: TRBJ2-5
clone size: -
D gene: TRBD2
V gene: TRBV7-9
CDR3 DNA: TGTGCCAGCGGGCCTAGCGGGGGGCCGGAGACCCAGTACTTC
CDR3 protein: CASGPSGGPETQYF

J gene: TRBJ2-3
clone size: -
D gene: TRBD1
V gene: TRBV7-6
CDR3 DNA: TGTGCCAGCAGCTTAGATTCGACAGGGGTGGTCTCGCAGTATTTT
CDR3 protein: CASSLDSTGVVSQYF

J gene: TRBJ2-7
clone size: -
D gene: -
V gene: TRBV18
CDR3 DNA: TGTGCCAGCTCAAAGGGGCAGGGTATCGACGAGCAGTACTTC
CDR3 protein: CASSKGQGIDEQYF

J gene: TRBJ2-4
clone size: -
D gene: TRBD2
V gene: TRBV18
CDR3 DNA: TGTGCCAGCTCAGCAAGACTAGCGGGGGAAGCCAAAAACATTCAGTACTTC
CDR3 protein: CASSARLAGEAKNIQYF

J gene: TRBJ1-6
clone size: -
D gene: -
V gene: TRBV5-1
CDR3 DNA: TGCGCCAGCAGCCGGACGGGAGATAATTCACCCCTCCACTTT
CDR3 protein: CASSRTGDNSPLHF

J gene: TRBJ2-7
clone size: once
D gene: -
V gene: TRBV7-2
CDR3 DNA: TGTGCCAGCAGCTTAGTTGGGAGTGTCAACTACGAGCAGTACTTC
CDR3 protein: CASSLVGSVNYEQYF

J gene: TRBJ2-2
clone size: -
D gene: -
V gene: TRBV2
CDR3 DNA: TGTGCCAGCAGCGTCGCGGGGGCCTTGCCCGGGGAGCTGTTTTTT
CDR3 protein: CASSVAGALPGELFF

J gene: TRBJ1-2
clone size: few
D gene: -
V gene: TRBV28
CDR3 DNA: TGTGCCAGCAGTTTAGGGCAGGGCTATGGCTACACCTTC
CDR3 protein: CASSLGQGYGYTF

J gene: TRBJ1-2
clone size: once
D gene: -
V gene: TRBV5-1
CDR3 DNA: TGCGCCAGCAGCTTGGGACAGAACTATGGCTACACCTTC
CDR3 protein: CASSLGQNYGYTF

J gene: TRBJ1-5
clone size: -
D gene: TRBD1
V gene: TRBV5-1
CDR3 DNA: TGCGCCAGCAGCTGGACAGGGGCTGGGTATCAGCCCCAGCATTTT
CDR3 protein: CASSWTGAGYQPQHF

J gene: TRBJ1-6
clone size: -
D gene: -
V gene: TRBV7-9
CDR3 DNA: TGTGCCAGCAGCCTGTCGACAGGAAATAATTCACCCCTCCACTTT
CDR3 protein: CASSLSTGNNSPLHF

J gene: TRBJ1-2
clone size: -
D gene: TRBD1
V gene: TRBV11-2
CDR3 DNA: TGTGCCAGCAGCTCTTTACAGGGGCTAGAGTATGGCTACACCTTC
CDR3 protein: CASSSLQGLEYGYTF

J gene: TRBJ2-7
clone size: -
D gene: -
V gene: TRBV6-6
CDR3 DNA: TGTGCCAGCAGGGACTATTTTGGTTCCTCCTACGAGCAGTACTTC
CDR3 protein: CASRDYFGSSYEQYF

J gene: TRBJ1-2
clone size: -
D gene: -
V gene: TRBV9
CDR3 DNA: TGTGCCAGCAGCGTAGGGGCAGGTTGGGACTATGGCTACACCTTC
CDR3 protein: CASSVGAGWDYGYTF

J gene: TRBJ2-3
clone size: -
D gene: TRBD1
V gene: TRBV7-9
CDR3 DNA: TGTGCCAGCAGCTTAGTGGGACAGGGTCGGGCAGATACGCAGTATTTT
CDR3 protein: CASSLVGQGRADTQYF

J gene: TRBJ1-2
clone size: -
D gene: -
V gene: TRBV6-1
CDR3 DNA: TGTGCCAGCAGTAGTTTGGGACATCTAAACGGCTACACCTTC
CDR3 protein: CASSSLGHLNGYTF

J gene: TRBJ2-7
clone size: -
D gene: -
V gene: TRBV7-2
CDR3 DNA: TGTGCCAGCAGCTTATCGGCAGGGCCCTACGAGCAGTACTTC
CDR3 protein: CASSLSAGPYEQYF

J gene: TRBJ2-7
clone size: -
D gene: TRBD1
V gene: TRBV11-2
CDR3 DNA: TGTGCCAGCAGCTCGGGACAGGGGTCCTACGAGCAGTACTTC
CDR3 protein: CASSSGQGSYEQYF

J gene: TRBJ2-7
clone size: -
D gene: TRBD1
V gene: TRBV6-5
CDR3 DNA: TGTGCCACACGGGACAGGGGGCAGAGCTCCTACGAGCAGTACTTC
CDR3 protein: CATRDRGQSSYEQYF

J gene: TRBJ2-7
clone size: -
D gene: TRBD1
V gene: TRBV5-1
CDR3 DNA: TGCGCCAGCAGCAGATTAATGGGACAGCTGAGCTCCTACGAGCAGTACTTC
CDR3 protein: CASSRLMGQLSSYEQYF

J gene: TRBJ1-3
clone size: -
D gene: TRBD1
V gene: TRBV11-2
CDR3 DNA: TGTGCCAGCAGCAGACAGGGGGCCTTGGGAAACACCATATATTTT
CDR3 protein: CASSRQGALGNTIYF

J gene: TRBJ2-3
clone size: once
D gene: -
V gene: TRBV6-6
CDR3 DNA: TGTGCCAGCAGGAGGACAGACACAGATACGCAGTATTTT
CDR3 protein: CASRRTDTDTQYF

J gene: TRBJ1-2
clone size: -
D gene: TRBD1
V gene: TRBV5-1
CDR3 DNA: TGCGCCAGCAGCTTTCGGACAGGGCAAGATGGCTACACCTTC
CDR3 protein: CASSFRTGQDGYTF

J gene: TRBJ1-6
clone size: -
D gene: -
V gene: TRBV15
CDR3 DNA: TGTGCCACCAGCAGAGATCAGGCCGCACCCCTCCACTTT
CDR3 protein: CATSRDQAAPLHF

J gene: TRBJ1-1
clone size: -
D gene: -
V gene: TRBV14
CDR3 DNA: TGTGCCAGCAGCCTCCTAGGGACAAACACTGAAGCTTTCTTT
CDR3 protein: CASSLLGTNTEAFF